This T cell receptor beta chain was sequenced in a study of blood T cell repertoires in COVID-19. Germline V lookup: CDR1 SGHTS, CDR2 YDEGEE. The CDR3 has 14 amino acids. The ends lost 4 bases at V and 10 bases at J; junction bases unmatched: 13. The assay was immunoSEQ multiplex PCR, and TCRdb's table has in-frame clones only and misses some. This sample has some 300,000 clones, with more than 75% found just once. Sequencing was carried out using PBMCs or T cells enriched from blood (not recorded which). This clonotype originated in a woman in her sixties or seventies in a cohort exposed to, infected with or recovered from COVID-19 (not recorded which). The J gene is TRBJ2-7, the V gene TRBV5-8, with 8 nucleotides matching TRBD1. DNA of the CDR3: TGTGCCAGCAGCCCGGTCGTCCAGGGGGCATATCAGTACTTC. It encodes CASSPVVQGAYQYF.